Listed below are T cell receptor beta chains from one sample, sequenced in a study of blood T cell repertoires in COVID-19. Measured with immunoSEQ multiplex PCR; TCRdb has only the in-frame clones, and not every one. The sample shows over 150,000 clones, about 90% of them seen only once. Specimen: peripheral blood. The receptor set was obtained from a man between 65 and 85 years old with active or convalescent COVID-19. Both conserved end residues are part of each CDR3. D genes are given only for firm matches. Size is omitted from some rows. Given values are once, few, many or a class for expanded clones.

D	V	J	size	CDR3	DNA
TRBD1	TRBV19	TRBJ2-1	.	CASRQGVYNEQFF	TGTGCCAGTAGACAGGGGGTATACAATGAGCAGTTCTTC
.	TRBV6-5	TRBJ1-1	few	CASSRTERTEAFF	TGTGCCAGCAGTAGGACAGAGAGAACTGAAGCTTTCTTT
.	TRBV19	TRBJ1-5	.	CASSIRQLRGGDQPQHF	TGTGCCAGTAGTATCAGGCAGCTCCGGGGCGGGGATCAGCCCCAGCATTTT
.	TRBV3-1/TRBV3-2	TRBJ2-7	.	CASSQGTVFGYEQYF	TGTGCCAGCAGCCAAGGTACCGTTTTCGGCTACGAGCAGTACTTC
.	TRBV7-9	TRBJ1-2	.	CASSLQRRGYTF	TGTGCCAGCAGCTTGCAGCGGCGTGGCTACACCTTC
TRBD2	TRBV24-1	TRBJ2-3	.	CATSGHSGKVTQYF	TGTGCCACCAGTGGCCATAGCGGGAAGGTTACGCAGTATTTT
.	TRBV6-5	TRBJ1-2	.	CASSYSTPDTDGYTF	TGTGCCAGCAGTTATTCGACGCCGGACACGGATGGCTACACCTTC
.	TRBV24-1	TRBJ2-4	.	CATSAGDGKNIQYF	TGTGCCACCAGTGCAGGGGATGGCAAAAACATTCAGTACTTC
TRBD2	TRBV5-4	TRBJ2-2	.	CASRLTSGSGTGELFF	TGTGCCAGCAGACTCACTAGCGGGAGCGGGACCGGGGAGCTGTTTTTT
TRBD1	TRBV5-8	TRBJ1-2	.	CASSSTGVNYGYTF	TGTGCCAGCAGCTCTACAGGGGTAAACTATGGCTACACCTTC
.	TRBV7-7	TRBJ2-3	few	CASSLGIRDTQYF	TGTGCCAGCAGCTTAGGTATACGGGATACGCAGTATTTT
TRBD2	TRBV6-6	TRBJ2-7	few	CASSYGGLAGGEQYF	TGTGCCAGCAGTTACGGCGGGCTAGCGGGGGGCGAGCAGTACTTC
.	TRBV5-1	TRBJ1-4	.	CASSPQGINEKLFF	TGCGCCAGCAGCCCACAGGGCATTAATGAAAAACTGTTTTTT
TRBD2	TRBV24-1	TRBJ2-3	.	CATGGDGGTDTQYF	TGTGCCACGGGAGGGGACGGGGGCACAGATACGCAGTATTTT
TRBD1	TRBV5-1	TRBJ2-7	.	CASSLVGTVKEQYF	TGCGCCAGCAGCTTGGTAGGGACAGTGAAAGAGCAGTACTTC
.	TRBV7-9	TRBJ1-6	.	CASSARGPGGANSPLHF	TGTGCCAGCAGCGCCCGGGGCCCGGGGGGGGCTAATTCACCCCTCCACTTT
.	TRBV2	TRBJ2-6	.	CASRQGAGANVLTF	TGTGCCAGCAGGCAGGGCGCTGGGGCCAACGTCCTGACTTTC
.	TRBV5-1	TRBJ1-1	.	CASSGATNTEAFF	TGCGCCAGCAGCGGGGCGACGAACACTGAAGCTTTCTTT
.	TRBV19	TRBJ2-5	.	CASSARRETQYF	TGTGCCAGTAGTGCCCGGAGGGAGACCCAGTACTTC
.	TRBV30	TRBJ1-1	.	CAWSRNTEAFF	TGTGCCTGGAGTCGGAACACTGAAGCTTTCTTT
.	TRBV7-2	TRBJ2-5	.	CASSLWGGEETQYF	TGTGCCAGCAGCCTATGGGGAGGCGAAGAGACCCAGTACTTC
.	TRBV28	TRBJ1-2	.	CASSPTGSDGYTF	TGTGCCAGCAGCCCGACAGGTAGTGACGGCTACACCTTC
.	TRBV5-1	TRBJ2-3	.	CASSSGVRTDTQYF	TGCGCCAGCAGCTCGGGGGTCCGCACAGATACGCAGTATTTT
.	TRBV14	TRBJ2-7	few	CASSRGVGGFAYEQYF	TGTGCCAGCAGCCGAGGTGTGGGGGGTTTCGCCTACGAGCAGTACTTC
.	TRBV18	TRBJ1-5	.	CASSEQGAANQPQHF	TGTGCCAGCTCCGAACAGGGAGCCGCCAATCAGCCCCAGCATTTT
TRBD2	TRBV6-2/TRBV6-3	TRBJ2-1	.	CASSGGGINDNEQFF	TGTGCCAGCAGTGGGGGGGGGATTAATGACAATGAGCAGTTCTTC
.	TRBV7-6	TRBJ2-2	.	CASSPPTVTGELFF	TGTGCCAGCAGCCCACCGACAGTCACCGGGGAGCTGTTTTTT